This T cell receptor (beta chain) was sequenced in a study of blood T cell repertoires in COVID-19. Turning to the study itself: There were acute and convalescent COVID-19 samples, and they came from the United States, Italy and Spain. Nucleic acid was either cDNA or gDNA, and it came from T cells, B-cell-depleted T cells, or PBMCs.

Per the study methods: Reference gene primer amplification in the assay estimated nucleated cell counts. Using immunoSEQ multiplex PCR, the repertoire was profiled, and TCRdb retains in-frame clones only, with some absent. V, J and clone size are taken as reported in that table, and D and trimming were inferred from the DNA itself. The repertoire holds roughly 200,000 clones, with roughly 80% as singletons. The germline V gene encodes CDR1 KGHSH and CDR2 LQKENI. V lost 0 bases and J lost 5; bases outside the gene matches: 2. The CDR3 runs to 15 residues. The sequence came from an elderly woman with active or convalescent COVID-19. The rearrangement links TRBV18 to TRBJ2-7; 12 positions agree with TRBD2. Sequenced sample: peripheral blood. CDR3 sequence: CASSPPGLAGNEQYF. The CDR3 nucleotides read TGTGCCAGCTCACCACCGGGACTAGCGGGTAACGAGCAGTACTTC.